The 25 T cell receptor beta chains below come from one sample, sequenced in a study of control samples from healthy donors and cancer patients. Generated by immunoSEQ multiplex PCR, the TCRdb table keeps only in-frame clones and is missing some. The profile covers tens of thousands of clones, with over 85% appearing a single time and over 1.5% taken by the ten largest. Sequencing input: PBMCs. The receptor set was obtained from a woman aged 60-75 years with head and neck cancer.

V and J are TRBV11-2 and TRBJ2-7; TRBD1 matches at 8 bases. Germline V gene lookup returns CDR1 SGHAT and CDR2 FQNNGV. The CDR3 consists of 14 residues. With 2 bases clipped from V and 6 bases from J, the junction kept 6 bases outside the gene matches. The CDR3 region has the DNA TGTGCCAGCAGCTTATTACAGGGGACAGGCGAGCAGTACTTC. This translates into CASSLLQGTGEQYF.

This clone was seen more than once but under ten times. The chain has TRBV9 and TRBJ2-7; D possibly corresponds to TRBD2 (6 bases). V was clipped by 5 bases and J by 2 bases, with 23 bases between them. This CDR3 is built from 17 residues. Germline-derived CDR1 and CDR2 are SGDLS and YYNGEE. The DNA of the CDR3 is TGTGCCAGCAGTGGAAGTCGATGGGGGGACGGAACCTACGAGCAGTACTTC. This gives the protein CASSGSRWGDGTYEQYF.

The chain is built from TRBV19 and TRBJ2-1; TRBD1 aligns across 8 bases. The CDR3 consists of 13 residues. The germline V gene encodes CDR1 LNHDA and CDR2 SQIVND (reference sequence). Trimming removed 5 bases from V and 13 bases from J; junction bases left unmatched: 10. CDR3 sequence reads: CASSLTGDQDQFF. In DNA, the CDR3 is TGTGCCAGTAGTTTGACAGGGGACCAGGATCAGTTCTTC.

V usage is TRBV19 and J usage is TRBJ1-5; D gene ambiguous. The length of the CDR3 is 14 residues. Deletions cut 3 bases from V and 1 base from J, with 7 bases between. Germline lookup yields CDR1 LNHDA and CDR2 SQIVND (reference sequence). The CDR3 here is CASSIGPSNQPQHF. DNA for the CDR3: TGTGCCAGTAGTATCGGCCCAAGCAATCAGCCCCAGCATTTT.

CDR3 amino acids: CASSLRRTDTQYF. As DNA, the CDR3 is TGCGCCAGCAGCCTCCGTCGAACAGATACGCAGTATTTT. The V call is TRBV5-1, the J call TRBJ2-3; the D is unclear. Trimming took off 4 bases at V and 3 bases at J, with 9 bases between the two ends. Germline values: CDR1 SGHRS, CDR2 YFSETQ. The CDR3 totals 13 residues.

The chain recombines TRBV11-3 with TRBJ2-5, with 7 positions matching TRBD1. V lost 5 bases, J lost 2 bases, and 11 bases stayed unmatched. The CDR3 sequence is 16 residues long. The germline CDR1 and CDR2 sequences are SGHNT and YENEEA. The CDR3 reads CASSPGYGTVQETQYF. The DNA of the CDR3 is TGTGCCAGCAGCCCAGGGTATGGGACAGTACAAGAGACCCAGTACTTC. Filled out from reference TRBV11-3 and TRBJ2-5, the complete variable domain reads EAGVVQSPRYKIIEKKQPVAFWCNPISGHNTLYWYLQNLGQGPELLIRYENEEAVDDSQLPKDRFSAERLKGVDSTLKIQPAELGDSAVYLCASSPGYGTVQETQYFGPGTRLLVL.

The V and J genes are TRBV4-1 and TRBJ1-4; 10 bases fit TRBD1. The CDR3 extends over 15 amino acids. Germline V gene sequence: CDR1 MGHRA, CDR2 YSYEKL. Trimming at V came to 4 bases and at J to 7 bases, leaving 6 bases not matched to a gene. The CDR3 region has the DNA TGCGCCAGCAGCCGAGACAGGGGGCTGGTTGAAAAACTGTTTTTT. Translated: CASSRDRGLVEKLFF.

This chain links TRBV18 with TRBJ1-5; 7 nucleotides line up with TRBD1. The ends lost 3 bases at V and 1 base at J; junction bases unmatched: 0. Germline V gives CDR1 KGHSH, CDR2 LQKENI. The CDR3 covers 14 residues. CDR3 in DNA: TGTGCCAGCTCACCGGACAGGAGCAATCAGCCCCAGCATTTT. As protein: CASSPDRSNQPQHF.

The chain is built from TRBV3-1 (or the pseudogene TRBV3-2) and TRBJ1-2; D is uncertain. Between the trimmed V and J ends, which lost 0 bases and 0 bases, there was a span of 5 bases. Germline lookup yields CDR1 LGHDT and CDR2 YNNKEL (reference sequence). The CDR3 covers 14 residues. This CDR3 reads CASSQEGSNYGYTF. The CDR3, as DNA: TGTGCCAGCAGCCAAGAAGGGTCTAACTATGGCTACACCTTC.

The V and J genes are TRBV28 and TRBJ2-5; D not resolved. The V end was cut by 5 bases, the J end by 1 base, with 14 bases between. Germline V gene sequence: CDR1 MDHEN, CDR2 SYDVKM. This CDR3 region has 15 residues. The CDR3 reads CASSAATRAQETQYF. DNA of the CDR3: TGTGCCAGCAGTGCCGCAACCCGGGCCCAAGAGACCCAGTACTTC.

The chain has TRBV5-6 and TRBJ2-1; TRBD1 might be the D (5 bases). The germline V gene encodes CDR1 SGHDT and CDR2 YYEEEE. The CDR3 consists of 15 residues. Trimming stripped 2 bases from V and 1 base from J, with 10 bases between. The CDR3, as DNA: TGTGCCAGCAGCTTCATCTCAGGGTCCTACAATGAGCAGTTCTTC. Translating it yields CASSFISGSYNEQFF.

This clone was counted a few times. The CDR3 DNA follows: TGTGCCAGCAGCCCTAGACAGGGGACGGGCACTGAAGCTTTCTTT. It encodes CASSPRQGTGTEAFF. V is TRBV11-1 and J is TRBJ1-1; 8 nucleotides match TRBD1. The CDR3 loop spans 15 amino acids. V trimming: 5 bases; J trimming: 4 bases; junction bases outside the gene matches: 9. The germline gives CDR1 SGHAT, CDR2 FQDESV (reference sequence). Looking up the rest from reference TRBV11-1 and TRBJ1-1 gives the full variable domain: EAEVAQSPRYKITEKSQAVAFWCDPISGHATLYWYRQILGQGPELLVQFQDESVVDDSQLPKDRFSAERLKGVDSTLKIQPAELGDSAMYLCASSPRQGTGTEAFFGQGTRLTVV.

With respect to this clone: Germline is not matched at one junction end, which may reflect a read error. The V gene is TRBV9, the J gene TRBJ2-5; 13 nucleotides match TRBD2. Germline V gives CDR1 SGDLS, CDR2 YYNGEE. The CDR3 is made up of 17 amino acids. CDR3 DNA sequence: TGTGCCAGCAGTGTAGGACTAGCGGGAGTAGCCCAAGAGACCCAGTACTTC. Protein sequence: CASSVGLAGVAQETQYF.

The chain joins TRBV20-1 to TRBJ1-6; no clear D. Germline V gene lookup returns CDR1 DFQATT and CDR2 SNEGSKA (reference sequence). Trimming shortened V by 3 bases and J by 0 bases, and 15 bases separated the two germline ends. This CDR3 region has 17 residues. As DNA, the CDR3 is TGCAGTGCTAGTAGCCAGGTCACTAGCTCCTATAATTCACCCCTCCACTTT. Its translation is CSASSQVTSSYNSPLHF.

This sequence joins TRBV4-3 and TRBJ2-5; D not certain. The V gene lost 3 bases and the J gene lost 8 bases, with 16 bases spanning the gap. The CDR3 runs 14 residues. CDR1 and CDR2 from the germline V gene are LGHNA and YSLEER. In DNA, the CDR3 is TGCGCCAGCAGCCATCTCATTACCTCGGCCACCCAGTACTTC. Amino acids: CASSHLITSATQYF.

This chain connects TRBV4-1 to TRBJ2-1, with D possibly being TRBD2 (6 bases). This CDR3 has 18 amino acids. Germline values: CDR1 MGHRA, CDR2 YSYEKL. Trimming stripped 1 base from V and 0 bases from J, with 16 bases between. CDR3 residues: CASSQVAIGSPSYNEQFF. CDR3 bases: TGCGCCAGCAGCCAAGTAGCGATCGGGAGTCCCTCCTACAATGAGCAGTTCTTC.

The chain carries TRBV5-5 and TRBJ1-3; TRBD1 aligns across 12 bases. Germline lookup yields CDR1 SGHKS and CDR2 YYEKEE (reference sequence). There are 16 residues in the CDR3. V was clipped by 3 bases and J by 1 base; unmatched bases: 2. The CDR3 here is CASSWGQGASGNTIYF. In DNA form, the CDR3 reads TGTGCCAGCAGCTGGGGACAGGGGGCTTCTGGAAACACCATATATTTT.

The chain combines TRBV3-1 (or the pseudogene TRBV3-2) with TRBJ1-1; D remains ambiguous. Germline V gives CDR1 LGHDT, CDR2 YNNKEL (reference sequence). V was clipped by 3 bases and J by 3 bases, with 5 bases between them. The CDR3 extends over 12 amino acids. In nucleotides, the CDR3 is TGTGCCAGCAGCCAGGGTGACACTGAAGCTTTCTTT. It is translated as CASSQGDTEAFF.

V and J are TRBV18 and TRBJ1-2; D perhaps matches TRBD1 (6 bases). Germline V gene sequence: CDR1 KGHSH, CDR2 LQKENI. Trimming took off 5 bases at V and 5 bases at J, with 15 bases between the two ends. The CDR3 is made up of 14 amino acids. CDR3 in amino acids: CASSSDSVSYGYTF. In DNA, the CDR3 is TGTGCCAGCTCATCGGACAGTGTGAGTTATGGCTACACCTTC.

The CDR3 sequence: CASSRRSGGTEAFF. CDR3 coding DNA: TGCGCCAGCAGCCGGCGGTCAGGGGGCACTGAAGCTTTCTTT. The chain links TRBV5-1 to TRBJ1-1, with 7 positions matching TRBD1. The CDR3 covers 14 residues. J lost 4 bases, V lost 4 bases, and 7 bases had no gene match. Germline V gives CDR1 SGHRS, CDR2 YFSETQ.

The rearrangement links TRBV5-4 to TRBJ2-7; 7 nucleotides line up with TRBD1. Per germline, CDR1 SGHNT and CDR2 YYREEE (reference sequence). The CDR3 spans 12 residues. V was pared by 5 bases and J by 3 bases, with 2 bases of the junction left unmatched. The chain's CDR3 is CASSWDSYEQYF. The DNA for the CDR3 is TGTGCCAGCAGTTGGGACAGCTACGAGCAGTACTTC.

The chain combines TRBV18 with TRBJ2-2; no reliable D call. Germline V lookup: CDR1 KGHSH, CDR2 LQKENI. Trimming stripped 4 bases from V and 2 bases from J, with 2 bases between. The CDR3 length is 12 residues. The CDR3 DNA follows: TGTGCCAGCTCACTCAACACCGGGGAGCTGTTTTTT. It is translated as CASSLNTGELFF.

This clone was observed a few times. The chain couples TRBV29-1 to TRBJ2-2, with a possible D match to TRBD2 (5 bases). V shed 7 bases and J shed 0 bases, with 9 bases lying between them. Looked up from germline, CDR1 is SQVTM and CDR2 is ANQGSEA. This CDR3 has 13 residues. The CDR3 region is CSGRGSNTGELFF. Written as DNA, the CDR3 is TGCAGCGGCCGGGGATCGAACACCGGGGAGCTGTTTTTT.

The CDR3 sequence is CASSLLSVNTGELFF. The CDR3 nucleotides read TGTGCCAGCAGCTTGCTTAGTGTAAACACCGGGGAGCTGTTTTTT. This chain uses TRBV5-4 with TRBJ2-2; no clear D gene. The CDR3 sequence is 15 residues long. CDR1 SGHNT and CDR2 YYREEE come from the germline V gene (reference sequence). Trimming shortened V by 1 base and J by 2 bases, and 9 bases separated the two germline ends.

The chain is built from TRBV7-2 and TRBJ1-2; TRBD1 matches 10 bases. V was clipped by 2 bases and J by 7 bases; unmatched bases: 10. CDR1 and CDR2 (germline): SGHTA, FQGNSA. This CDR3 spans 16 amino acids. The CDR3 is CASSLMGRQGAGGYTF. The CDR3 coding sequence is TGTGCCAGCAGCTTAATGGGAAGACAGGGGGCTGGTGGCTACACCTTC.